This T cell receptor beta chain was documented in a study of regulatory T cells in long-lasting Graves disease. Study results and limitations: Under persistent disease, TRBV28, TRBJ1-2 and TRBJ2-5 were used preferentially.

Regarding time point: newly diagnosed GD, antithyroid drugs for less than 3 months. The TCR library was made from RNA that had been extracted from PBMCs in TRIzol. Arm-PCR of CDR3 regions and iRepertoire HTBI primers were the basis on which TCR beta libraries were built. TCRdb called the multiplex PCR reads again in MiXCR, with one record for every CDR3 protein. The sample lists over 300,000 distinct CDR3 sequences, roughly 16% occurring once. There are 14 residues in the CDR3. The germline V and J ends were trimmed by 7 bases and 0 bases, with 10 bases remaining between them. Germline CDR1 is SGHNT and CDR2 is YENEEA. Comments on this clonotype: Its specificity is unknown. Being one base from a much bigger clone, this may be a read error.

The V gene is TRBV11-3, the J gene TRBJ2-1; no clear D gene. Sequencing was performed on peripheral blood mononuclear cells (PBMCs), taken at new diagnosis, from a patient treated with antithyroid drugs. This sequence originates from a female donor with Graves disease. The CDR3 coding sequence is TGTGCCAGCAACGACGCGAGCTCCTACAATGAGCAGTTCTTC. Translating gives CASNDASSYNEQFF. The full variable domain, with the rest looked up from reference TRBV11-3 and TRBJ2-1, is EAGVVQSPRYKIIEKKQPVAFWCNPISGHNTLYWYLQNLGQGPELLIRYENEEAVDDSQLPKDRFSAERLKGVDSTLKIQPAELGDSAVYLCASNDASSYNEQFFGPGTRLTVL.